What follows are 3 T cell receptor beta chains derived from one specimen sequenced in a study of cytomegalovirus exposure and HLA in healthy donors. It was with 60 Vbeta and 13 Jbeta primers that the PCR ran. Assay used: immunoSEQ multiplex PCR; TCRdb lists only in-frame clones, some missing. The sample carries 60,000 to 90,000 clones, over 60% recorded once. Specimen: PBMCs. These receptors all stem from a man in his forties in good health and CMV-seropositive.

This sequence joins TRBV11-2 and TRBJ2-1; perhaps TRBD1 as D (6 bases). V lost 5 bases and J 7 bases, leaving 12 bases between the germline ends. There are 13 residues in the CDR3. Germline CDR1 and CDR2: SGHAT and FQNNGV. The CDR3 here is CASSPRDKNEQFF. The CDR3 DNA reads TGTGCCAGCAGCCCCCGGGACAAAAATGAGCAGTTCTTC.

The chain recombines TRBV6-1 with TRBJ2-7; 10 bases are a match to TRBD1. Germline V gene data show CDR1 as MNHNS and CDR2 as SASEGT. The CDR3 spans 16 residues. The trim removed 4 bases at V and 2 bases at J, leaving 8 bases unmatched. CDR3 loop: CASSAQHGTGAYEQYF. The CDR3 DNA reads as TGTGCCAGCAGTGCCCAGCACGGGACAGGGGCCTACGAGCAGTACTTC.

The V gene is TRBV29-1, the J gene TRBJ1-1, with unresolved D. V was trimmed by 8 bases and J by 1 base, leaving 8 bases between them. Germline CDR1 reads SQVTM; CDR2 reads ANQGSEA. The CDR3 spans 11 residues. CDR3 region: CSTLQNTEAFF. CDR3 coding DNA: TGCAGCACCTTACAGAACACTGAAGCTTTCTTT.